Described below is a single TCR beta chain sequence and its context. The antigen is unknown. The sample belongs to a study of post-analysis software for immune sequencing data. Regarding the study as a whole: Under the F measure, samples that were prepared in one batch clustered strongly together. Controls showed significantly higher normalized Chao1 diversity than did multiple sclerosis patients. When patients were compared with controls, about five TRBV segments were more frequent, TRBV5-6, TRBV5-1 and TRBV20-1 among them.

CDR3 length: 11 residues. Trimming removed 4 bases from V and 7 bases from J, with 8 bases in between. Germline-derived CDR1 and CDR2 are DFQATT and SNEGSKA (reference sequence). Tagging with unique molecular identifiers was a feature of the TCR beta cDNA libraries. There were 1 to 10 million T cells, and 510,000 or so cDNA molecules came from them. TCRdb redid the calling of the PCR reads with MiXCR, one entry per CDR3 protein. The sample lists roughly 650,000 distinct CDR3 sequences, 59% occurring once. The receptor was isolated from a girl aged 2-15 years with multiple sclerosis. The chain carries TRBV20-1 and TRBJ2-1; D is unresolved. The sequenced sample consisted of blood. DNA for the CDR3: TGCAGTGCTATCTATACGAATGAGCAGTTCTTC. Its translation: CSAIYTNEQFF.